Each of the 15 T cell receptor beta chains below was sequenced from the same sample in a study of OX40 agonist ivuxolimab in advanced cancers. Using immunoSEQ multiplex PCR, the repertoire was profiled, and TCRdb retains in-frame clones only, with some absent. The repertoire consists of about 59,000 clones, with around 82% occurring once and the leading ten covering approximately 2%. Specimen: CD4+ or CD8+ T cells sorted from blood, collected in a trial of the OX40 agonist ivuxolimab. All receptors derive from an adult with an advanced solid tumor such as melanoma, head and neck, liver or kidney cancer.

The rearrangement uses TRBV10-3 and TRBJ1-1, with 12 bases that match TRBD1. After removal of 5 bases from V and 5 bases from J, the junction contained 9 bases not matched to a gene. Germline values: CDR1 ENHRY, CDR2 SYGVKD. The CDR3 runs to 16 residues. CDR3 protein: CAISRGTGGVGTEAFF. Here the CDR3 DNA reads TGTGCCATCAGTCGAGGGACAGGGGGCGTTGGGACTGAAGCTTTCTTT.

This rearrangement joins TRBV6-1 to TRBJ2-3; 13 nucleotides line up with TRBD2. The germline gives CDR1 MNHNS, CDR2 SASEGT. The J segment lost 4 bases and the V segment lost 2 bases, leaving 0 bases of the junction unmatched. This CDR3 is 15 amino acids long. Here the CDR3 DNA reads TGTGCCAGCAGTGAAACTAGCGGGGGGGCAGATACGCAGTATTTT. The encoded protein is CASSETSGGADTQYF.

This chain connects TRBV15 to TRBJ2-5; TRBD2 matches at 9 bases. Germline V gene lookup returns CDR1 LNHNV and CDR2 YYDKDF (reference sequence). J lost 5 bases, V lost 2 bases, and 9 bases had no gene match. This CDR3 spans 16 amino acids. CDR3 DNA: TGTGCCACCAGCAGATCCTCGGGACTAGCAGGGGAGACCCAGTACTTC. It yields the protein CATSRSSGLAGETQYF.

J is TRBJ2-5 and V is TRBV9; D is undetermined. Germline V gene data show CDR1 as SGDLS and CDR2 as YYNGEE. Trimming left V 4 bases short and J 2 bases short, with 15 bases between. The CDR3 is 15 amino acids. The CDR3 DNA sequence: TGTGCCAGCAGCCCAGCGAGGACGGCACAAGAGACCCAGTACTTC. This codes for CASSPARTAQETQYF.

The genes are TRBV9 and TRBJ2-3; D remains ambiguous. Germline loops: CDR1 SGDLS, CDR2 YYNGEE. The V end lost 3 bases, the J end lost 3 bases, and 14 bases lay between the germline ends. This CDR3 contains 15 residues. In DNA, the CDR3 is TGTGCCAGCAGCGCAAATTTTTGGGGAACAGATACGCAGTATTTT. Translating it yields CASSANFWGTDTQYF.

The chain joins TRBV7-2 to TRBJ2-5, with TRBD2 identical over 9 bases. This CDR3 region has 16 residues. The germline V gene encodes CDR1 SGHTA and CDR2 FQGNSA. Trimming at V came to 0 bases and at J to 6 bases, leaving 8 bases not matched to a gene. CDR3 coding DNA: TGTGCCAGCAGCTTAGCGTGGCGGGGGGGCTCTCAGACCCAGTACTTC. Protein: CASSLAWRGGSQTQYF.

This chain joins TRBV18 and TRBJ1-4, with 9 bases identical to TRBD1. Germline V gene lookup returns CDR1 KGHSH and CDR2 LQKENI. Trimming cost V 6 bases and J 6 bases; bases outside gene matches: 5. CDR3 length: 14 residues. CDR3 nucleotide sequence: TGTGCCAGCTCCCCGGGACAGGGTGATGAAAAACTGTTTTTT. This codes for CASSPGQGDEKLFF.

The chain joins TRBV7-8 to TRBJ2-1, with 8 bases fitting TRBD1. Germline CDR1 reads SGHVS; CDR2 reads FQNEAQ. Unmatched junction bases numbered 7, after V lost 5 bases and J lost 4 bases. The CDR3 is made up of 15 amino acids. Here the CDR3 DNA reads TGTGCCAGCAGCCCCAGGGGGCGAGTTTACAATGAGCAGTTCTTC. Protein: CASSPRGRVYNEQFF.

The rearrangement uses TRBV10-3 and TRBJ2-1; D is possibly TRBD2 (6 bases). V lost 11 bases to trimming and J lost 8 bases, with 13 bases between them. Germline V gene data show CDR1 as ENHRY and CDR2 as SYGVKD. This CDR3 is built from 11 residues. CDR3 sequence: CASSSGDEQFF. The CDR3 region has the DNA TGTGCCTCCAGTTCGGGGGATGAGCAGTTCTTC.

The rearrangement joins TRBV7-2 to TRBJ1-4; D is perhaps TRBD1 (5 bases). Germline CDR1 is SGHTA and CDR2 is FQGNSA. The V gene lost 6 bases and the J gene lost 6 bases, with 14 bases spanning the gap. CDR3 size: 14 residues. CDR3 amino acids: CASSFGGSDEKLFF. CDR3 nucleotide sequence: TGTGCCAGCAGTTTCGGGGGGAGCGATGAAAAACTGTTTTTT.

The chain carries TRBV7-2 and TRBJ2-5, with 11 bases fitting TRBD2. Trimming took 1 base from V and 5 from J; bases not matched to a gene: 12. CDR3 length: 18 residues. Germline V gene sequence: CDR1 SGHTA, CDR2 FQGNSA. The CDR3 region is CASSLGLLAGGPRETQYF. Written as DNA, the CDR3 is TGTGCCAGCAGCTTAGGGTTGCTAGCGGGAGGTCCTAGGGAGACCCAGTACTTC.

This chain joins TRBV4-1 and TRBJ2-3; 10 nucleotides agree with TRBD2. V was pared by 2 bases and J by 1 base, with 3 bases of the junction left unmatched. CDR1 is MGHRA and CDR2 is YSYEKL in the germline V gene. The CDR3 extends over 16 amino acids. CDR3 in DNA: TGCGCCAGCAGCCAAAATCTAGCGGGGGGCACAGATACGCAGTATTTT. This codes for CASSQNLAGGTDTQYF.

The CDR3 protein is CASSGVGRDRYGYTF. Written as DNA, the CDR3 is TGTGCCAGCAGCGGAGTCGGCAGGGATCGCTATGGCTACACCTTC. V is TRBV11-2 and J is TRBJ1-2, with a possible D match to TRBD1 (5 bases). Germline lookup yields CDR1 SGHAT and CDR2 FQNNGV. This CDR3 region has 15 residues. V shed 5 bases and J shed 4 bases, with 17 bases lying between them.

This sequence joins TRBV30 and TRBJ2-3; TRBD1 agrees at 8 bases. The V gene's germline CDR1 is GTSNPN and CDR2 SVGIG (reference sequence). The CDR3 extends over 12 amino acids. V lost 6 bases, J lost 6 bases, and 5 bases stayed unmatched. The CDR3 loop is CACGQGRDTQYF. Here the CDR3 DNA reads TGTGCCTGTGGACAGGGCCGGGATACGCAGTATTTT.

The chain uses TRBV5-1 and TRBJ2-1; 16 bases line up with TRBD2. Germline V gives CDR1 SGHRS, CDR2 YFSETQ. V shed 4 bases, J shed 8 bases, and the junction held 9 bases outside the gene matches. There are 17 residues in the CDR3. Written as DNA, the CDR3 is TGCGCCAGCAGCCTACCGGGACTAGCGGGGGGGTCCGATGAGCAGTTCTTC. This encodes CASSLPGLAGGSDEQFF.